Sequencing of this T cell receptor beta chain was carried out in a study of neurological immune-mediated disorders. Per the germline V gene, CDR1 is LGHDT and CDR2 is YNNKEL (reference sequence). With V trimmed by 0 bases and J by 2 bases, 6 bases remained unmatched. This CDR3 region has 18 residues. TCRdb called the 5' RACE reads again in MiXCR, with one record for every CDR3 protein. This sample has roughly 47,000 distinct CDR3 sequences; approximately 4.5% occur once, and the top ten carry roughly 6%. This clonotype was picked up many times. The sequenced material came from PBMCs. The J gene is TRBJ2-2, the V gene TRBV3-1, with TRBD2 matching over 10 bases. The source is a woman aged 60-75 years with multiple sclerosis. The CDR3 DNA is TGTGCCAGCAGCCAAGAAAGAGCGGGAGGGCCAAACACCGGGGAGCTGTTTTTT. Translated: CASSQERAGGPNTGELFF.